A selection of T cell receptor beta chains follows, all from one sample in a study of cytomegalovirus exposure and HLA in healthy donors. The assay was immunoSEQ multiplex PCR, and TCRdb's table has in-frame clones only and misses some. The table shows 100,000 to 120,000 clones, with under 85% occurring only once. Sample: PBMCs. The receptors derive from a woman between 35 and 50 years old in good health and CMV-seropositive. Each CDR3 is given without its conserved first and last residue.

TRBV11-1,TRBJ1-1,ASSLEGGTEAF
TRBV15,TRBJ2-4,ATSRDPYTGLAGSIAKNIQY
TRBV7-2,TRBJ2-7,ASSLRGGGIVYEQY
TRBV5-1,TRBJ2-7,ASSLAAAAVYGEQY
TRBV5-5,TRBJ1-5,ASSVRVGNQPQH
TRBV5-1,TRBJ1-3,ASSLQGAQSGSGNTIY
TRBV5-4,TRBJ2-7,ASSFAGGPTYEQY
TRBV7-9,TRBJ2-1,ASSLDPSAAF
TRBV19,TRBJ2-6,ASGTFSSGANVLT
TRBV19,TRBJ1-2,ASSPGTVYGYT
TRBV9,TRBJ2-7,ASSVGVEYEQY
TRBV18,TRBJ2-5,ASSPRGGVLPQETQY
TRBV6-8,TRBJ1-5,ASSYSYYGNQPQH
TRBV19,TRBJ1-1,ATTSQGRRTEAF
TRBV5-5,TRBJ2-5,ASSSTINRVETQY
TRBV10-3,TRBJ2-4,ASSLAGIQY
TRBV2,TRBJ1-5,ASRILLSDQPQH
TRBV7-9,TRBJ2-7,ASTPPRRVEQY
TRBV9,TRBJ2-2,ASSPSGRWDAGELF
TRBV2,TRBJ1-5,ASSGQGRNQPQH
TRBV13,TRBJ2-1,ASSESPGLAGYNEQF
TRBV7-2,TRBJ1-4,ASSLQGGTNEKLF